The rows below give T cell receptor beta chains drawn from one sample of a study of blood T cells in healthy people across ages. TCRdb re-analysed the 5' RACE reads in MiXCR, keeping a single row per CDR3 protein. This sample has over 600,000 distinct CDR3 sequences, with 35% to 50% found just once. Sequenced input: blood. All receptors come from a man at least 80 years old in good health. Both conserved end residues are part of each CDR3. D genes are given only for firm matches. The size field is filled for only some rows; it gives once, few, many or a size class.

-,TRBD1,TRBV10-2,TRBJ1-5,CASSGGQGPNQPQHF,TGCGCCAGCAGTGGGGGACAGGGGCCGAATCAGCCCCAGCATTTT
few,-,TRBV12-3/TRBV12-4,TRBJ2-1,CASSLAFGQLNEQFF,TGTGCCAGCAGTTTAGCCTTTGGACAGTTAAATGAGCAGTTCTTC
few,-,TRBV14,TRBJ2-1,CASSQGSWGQFF,TGTGCCAGCAGCCAAGGTAGCTGGGGGCAGTTCTTC
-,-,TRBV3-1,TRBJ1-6,CASSQDDGGRNSPLHF,TGTGCCAGCAGCCAAGATGACGGGGGGCGGAATTCACCCCTCCACTTT
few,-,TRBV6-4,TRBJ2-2,CASSVSNTGELFF,TGTGCCAGCAGTGTTTCAAACACCGGGGAGCTGTTTTTT
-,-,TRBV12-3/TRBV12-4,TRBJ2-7,CASARLGGGREQYF,TGTGCCAGCGCGAGACTAGGGGGAGGTCGCGAGCAGTACTTC
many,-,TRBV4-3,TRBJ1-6,CASSLSQGFENSPLHF,TGCGCCAGCAGCCTTTCTCAGGGATTTGAGAATTCACCCCTCCACTTT
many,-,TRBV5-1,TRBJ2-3,CASSLGGPVDTQYF,TGCGCCAGCAGCTTGGGGGGGCCGGTAGATACGCAGTATTTT
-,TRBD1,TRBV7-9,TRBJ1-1,CASSSPGQMNTEAFF,TGTGCCAGCAGCTCCCCGGGACAGATGAACACTGAAGCTTTCTTT
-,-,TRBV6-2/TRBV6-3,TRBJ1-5,CASSKTGSGQPQHF,TGTGCCAGCAGCAAAACAGGGTCTGGTCAGCCCCAGCATTTT
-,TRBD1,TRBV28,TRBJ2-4,CAAGTVYNEQYF,TGTGCCGCCGGGACAGTTTACAATGAGCAGTACTTC
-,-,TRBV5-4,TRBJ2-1,CASSLRDTPYNEQFF,TGTGCCAGCAGCTTGAGGGACACACCCTACAATGAGCAGTTCTTC
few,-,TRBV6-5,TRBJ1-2,CASSYGSGGRGGYTF,TGTGCCAGCAGTTACGGGTCTGGGGGGCGCGGAGGCTACACCTTC
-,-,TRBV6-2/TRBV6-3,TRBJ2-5,CASSYQPNRAETQYF,TGTGCCAGCAGTTACCAACCAAACAGGGCGGAGACCCAGTACTTC
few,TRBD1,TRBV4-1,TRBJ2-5,CASSPSSDRGIGETQYF,TGCGCCAGCAGCCCATCCTCGGACAGGGGGATAGGAGAGACCCAGTACTTC
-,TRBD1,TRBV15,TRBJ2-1,CATSRETGGADNEQFF,TGTGCCACCAGCAGAGAGACAGGGGGCGCGGACAATGAGCAGTTCTTC
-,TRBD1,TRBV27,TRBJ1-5,CASSRRTGEGSNQPQHF,TGTGCCAGCAGTCGTAGGACAGGCGAAGGGAGCAATCAGCCCCAGCATTTT
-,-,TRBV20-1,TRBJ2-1,CSARTPTGASYNEQFF,TGCAGTGCTAGGACCCCCACGGGAGCGTCCTACAATGAGCAGTTCTTC
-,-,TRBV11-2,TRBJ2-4,CASSLEGDIQYF,TGTGCCAGCAGCTTGGAGGGGGACATTCAGTACTTC
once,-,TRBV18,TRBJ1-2,CASSPPEGSYGYTF,TGTGCCAGCTCACCACCGGAGGGCTCCTATGGCTACACCTTC
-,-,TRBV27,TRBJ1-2,CASSLLGAQGFNYGYTF,TGTGCCAGCAGTTTATTGGGGGCTCAGGGATTTAACTATGGCTACACCTTC
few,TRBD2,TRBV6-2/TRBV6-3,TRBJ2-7,CASSYSAGGYEQYF,TGTGCCAGCAGTTACTCCGCGGGGGGGTACGAGCAGTACTTC
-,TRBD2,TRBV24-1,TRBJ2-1,CATSEPLAGGYNEQFF,TGTGCCACCAGTGAACCACTAGCGGGAGGGTACAATGAGCAGTTCTTC
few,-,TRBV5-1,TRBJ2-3,CASSLTTPPDTQYF,TGCGCCAGCAGCTTGACAACTCCCCCAGATACGCAGTATTTT
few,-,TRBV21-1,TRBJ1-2,CASSPCEDWRDNTF,TGTGCCAGCAGCCCGTGTGAGGACTGGAGAGATAACACCTTC
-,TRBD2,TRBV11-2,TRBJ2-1,CASSGTSGNAEQFF,TGTGCCAGCAGTGGGACTAGCGGGAATGCTGAGCAGTTCTTC
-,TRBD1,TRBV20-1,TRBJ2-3,CSAGRTGPSTDTQYF,TGCAGTGCAGGAAGGACAGGACCTAGCACAGATACGCAGTATTTT
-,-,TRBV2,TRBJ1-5,CASKVSNQPQHF,TGTGCCAGCAAAGTTAGCAATCAGCCCCAGCATTTT
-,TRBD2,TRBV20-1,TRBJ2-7,CSAPDPRLAGSYEQYF,TGCAGTGCCCCCGACCCCAGACTAGCGGGGTCATACGAGCAGTACTTC
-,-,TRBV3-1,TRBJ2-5,CASSQGGTNQETQYF,TGTGCCAGCAGCCAAGGAGGGACCAACCAAGAGACCCAGTACTTC
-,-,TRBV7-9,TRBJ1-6,CASSLGGFYNSPLHF,TGTGCCAGCAGCTTAGGGGGGTTCTATAATTCACCCCTCCACTTT
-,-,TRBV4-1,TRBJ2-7,CASSQELNGVSYNEQYF,TGCGCCAGCAGCCAAGAGCTGAACGGGGTCTCCTACAATGAGCAGTACTTC
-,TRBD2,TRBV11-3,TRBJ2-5,CASSPGLGRETQYF,TGTGCCAGCAGCCCGGGACTAGGGAGAGAGACCCAGTACTTC
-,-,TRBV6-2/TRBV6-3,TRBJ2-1,CARTDNNEQFF,TGTGCCAGGACAGACAACAATGAGCAGTTCTTC
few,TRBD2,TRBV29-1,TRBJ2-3,CSVSGLAGPSTDTQYF,TGCAGCGTCTCGGGACTAGCGGGACCTAGCACAGATACGCAGTATTTT
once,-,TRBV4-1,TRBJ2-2,CASSQGPTGSGTGELFF,TGCGCCAGCAGCCAAGGCCCCACAGGGTCGGGCACCGGGGAGCTGTTTTTT
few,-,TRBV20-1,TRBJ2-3,CSARTRSDTQYF,TGCAGTGCAAGGACGCGTTCGGATACGCAGTATTTT
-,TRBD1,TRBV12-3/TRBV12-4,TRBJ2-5,CASTIRQRTGGRETQYF,TGTGCCAGCACTATTCGACAAAGGACAGGGGGCAGGGAGACCCAGTACTTC